Listed below are T cell receptor beta chains from one sample, sequenced in a study of cytomegalovirus exposure and HLA in healthy donors. Sequencing was performed with immunoSEQ multiplex PCR; in TCRdb, only in-frame clones are kept and a portion is missing. The top ten clones hold 4% to 5% of a sample with under 200,000 clones, approximately 80% of them seen once. Sequencing was carried out using PBMCs. The receptors come from a young man in good health and CMV-seronegative. CDR3s include the opening cysteine and the closing phenylalanine or tryptophan. The D gene is left open where the match is weak. Clone size is shown for a subset of rows, as once, few, many or a class of expanded clone.

j_gene | v_gene | abundance | d_gene | CDR3aa | CDR3nt
TRBJ2-3 | TRBV27 | few | TRBD2 | CASSFLGLAGVRGADTQYF | TGTGCCAGCAGTTTTTTAGGACTAGCGGGAGTACGTGGGGCAGATACGCAGTATTTT
TRBJ2-7 | TRBV6-1 | - | TRBD1 | CASSELTGGVRGYEQYF | TGTGCCAGCAGTGAATTAACAGGGGGAGTCAGAGGCTACGAGCAGTACTTC
TRBJ2-3 | TRBV19 | - | - | CASSISGGGHTDTQYF | TGTGCCAGTAGTATAAGCGGCGGTGGCCACACAGATACGCAGTATTTT
TRBJ2-7 | TRBV5-1 | few | TRBD2 | CASSLERGSGEQYF | TGCGCCAGCAGCTTGGAGCGGGGTTCCGGCGAGCAGTACTTC
TRBJ2-3 | TRBV9 | - | TRBD2 | CASSPPLADPTDTQYF | TGTGCCAGCAGCCCACCCCTAGCGGACCCCACAGATACGCAGTATTTT
TRBJ2-5 | TRBV29-1 | - | TRBD2 | CSVVRLAGFQETQYF | TGCAGCGTCGTCCGGTTAGCGGGGTTCCAAGAGACCCAGTACTTC
TRBJ1-1 | TRBV6-1 | - | - | CAGGVLGEAFF | TGTGCCGGGGGCGTCTTGGGTGAAGCTTTCTTT
TRBJ2-7 | TRBV5-1 | - | TRBD1 | CASSTSGQPSGEQYF | TGCGCCAGCAGCACCTCGGGACAGCCCTCGGGGGAGCAGTACTTC
TRBJ2-7 | TRBV10-2 | - | TRBD2 | CASSEPFGAGGPYEQYF | TGCGCCAGCAGTGAGCCCTTCGGCGCGGGAGGGCCCTACGAGCAGTACTTC
TRBJ2-7 | TRBV9 | - | TRBD2 | CASSLRAGGQYEQYF | TGTGCCAGCAGCCTCCGAGCGGGGGGGCAATACGAGCAGTACTTC
TRBJ2-1 | TRBV11-2 | - | TRBD2 | CASSDLAGGRDEQFF | TGTGCCAGCAGCGATTTAGCGGGAGGTCGAGATGAGCAGTTCTTC
TRBJ2-2 | TRBV14 | - | - | CASSQVIGELFF | TGTGCCAGCAGCCAAGTAATCGGGGAGCTGTTTTTT
TRBJ2-5 | TRBV2 | few | - | CASSRETQETQYF | TGTGCCAGCAGCCGGGAGACCCAAGAGACCCAGTACTTC
TRBJ2-2 | TRBV30 | - | TRBD1 | CAWKDRVYTGELFF | TGTGCCTGGAAGGACAGGGTTTACACCGGGGAGCTGTTTTTT
TRBJ2-1 | TRBV7-6 | - | - | CASSPRVGGRGNEQFF | TGTGCCAGCAGCCCGAGGGTGGGGGGGCGCGGCAATGAGCAGTTCTTC
TRBJ1-5 | TRBV7-2 | - | - | CASSLGLAWSNQPQHF | TGTGCCAGCAGCTTAGGATTGGCATGGAGCAATCAGCCCCAGCATTTT
TRBJ2-1 | TRBV30 | once | TRBD2 | CAWSGLAGGPFNEQFF | TGTGCCTGGAGTGGACTAGCGGGGGGGCCTTTCAATGAGCAGTTCTTC
TRBJ2-1 | TRBV7-9 | - | - | CASSWRGNEQFF | TGTGCCAGCAGCTGGAGGGGAAATGAGCAGTTCTTC
TRBJ1-3 | TRBV7-7 | - | - | CASSLGPGPGNTIYF | TGTGCCAGCAGCTTAGGCCCAGGGCCTGGAAACACCATATATTTT
TRBJ1-2 | TRBV12-5 | - | TRBD1 | CASGKDREHGYTF | TGTGCTAGTGGTAAGGACAGGGAGCATGGCTACACCTTC
TRBJ2-1 | TRBV9 | - | TRBD1 | CASSTRDRKGDEQFF | TGTGCCAGCAGCACCCGGGACAGGAAGGGCGATGAGCAGTTCTTC
TRBJ2-5 | TRBV7-9 | few | TRBD2 | CASSLSSSGGYQETQYF | TGTGCCAGCAGCTTAAGCTCTAGCGGGGGGTACCAAGAGACCCAGTACTTC